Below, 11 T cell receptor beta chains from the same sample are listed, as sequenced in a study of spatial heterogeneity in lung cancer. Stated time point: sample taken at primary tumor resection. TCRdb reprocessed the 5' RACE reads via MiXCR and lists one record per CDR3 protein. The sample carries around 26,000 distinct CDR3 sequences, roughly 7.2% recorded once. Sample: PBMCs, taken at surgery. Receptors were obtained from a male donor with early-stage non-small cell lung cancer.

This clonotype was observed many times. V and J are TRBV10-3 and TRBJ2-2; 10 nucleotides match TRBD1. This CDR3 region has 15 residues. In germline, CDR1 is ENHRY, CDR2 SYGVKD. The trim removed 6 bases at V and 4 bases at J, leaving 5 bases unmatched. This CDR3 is CAISRQGASTGELFF. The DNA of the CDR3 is TGTGCCATCAGCCGACAGGGGGCAAGCACCGGGGAGCTGTTTTTT.

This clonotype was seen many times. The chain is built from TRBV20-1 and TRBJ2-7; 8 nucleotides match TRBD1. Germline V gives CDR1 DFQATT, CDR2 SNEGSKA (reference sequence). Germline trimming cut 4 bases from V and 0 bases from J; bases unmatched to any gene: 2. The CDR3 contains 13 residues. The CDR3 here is CSAKTGGSYEQYV. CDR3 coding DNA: TGCAGTGCTAAAACAGGGGGCTCCTACGAGCAGTACGTC.

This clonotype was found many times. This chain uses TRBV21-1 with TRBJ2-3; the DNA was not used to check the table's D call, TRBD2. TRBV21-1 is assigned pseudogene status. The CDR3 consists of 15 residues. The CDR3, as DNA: TGTGCCAGCAGCCCTACTAGCCTACTCACAGATACGCAGTATTTT. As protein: CASSPTSLLTDTQYF.

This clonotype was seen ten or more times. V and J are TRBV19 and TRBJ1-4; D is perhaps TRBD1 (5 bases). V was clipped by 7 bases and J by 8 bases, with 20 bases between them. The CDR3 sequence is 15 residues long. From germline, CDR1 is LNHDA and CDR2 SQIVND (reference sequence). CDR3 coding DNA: TGTGCCAGTAAAGCCCAGGGCGCGATCGGGGAAAAACTGTTTTTT. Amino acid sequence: CASKAQGAIGEKLFF.

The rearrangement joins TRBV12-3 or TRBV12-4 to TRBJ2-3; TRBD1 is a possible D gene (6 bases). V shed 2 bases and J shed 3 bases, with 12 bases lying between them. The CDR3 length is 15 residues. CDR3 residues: CASSLQGSRTDTQYF. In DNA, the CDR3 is TGTGCCAGCAGTTTACAGGGGTCCCGAACAGATACGCAGTATTTT.

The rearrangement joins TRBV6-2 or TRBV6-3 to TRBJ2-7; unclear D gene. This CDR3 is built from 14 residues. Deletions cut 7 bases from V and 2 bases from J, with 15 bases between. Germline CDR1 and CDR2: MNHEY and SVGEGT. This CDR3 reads CASTRDEDTYEQYF. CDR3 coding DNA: TGTGCCAGCACTAGGGATGAAGATACCTACGAGCAGTACTTC.

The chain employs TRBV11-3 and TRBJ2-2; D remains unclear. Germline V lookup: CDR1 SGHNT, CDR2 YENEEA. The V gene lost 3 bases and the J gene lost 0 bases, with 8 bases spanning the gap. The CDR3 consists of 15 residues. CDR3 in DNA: TGTGCCAGCAGCTTCACAGCTACGAACACCGGGGAGCTGTTTTTT. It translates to CASSFTATNTGELFF.

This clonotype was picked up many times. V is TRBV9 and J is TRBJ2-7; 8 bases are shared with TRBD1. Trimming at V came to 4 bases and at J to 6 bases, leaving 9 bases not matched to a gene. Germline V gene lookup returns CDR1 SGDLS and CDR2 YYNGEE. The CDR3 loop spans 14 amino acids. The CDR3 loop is CASSFGTGLGEQYF. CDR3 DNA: TGTGCCAGCAGCTTCGGGACAGGCCTTGGCGAGCAGTACTTC.

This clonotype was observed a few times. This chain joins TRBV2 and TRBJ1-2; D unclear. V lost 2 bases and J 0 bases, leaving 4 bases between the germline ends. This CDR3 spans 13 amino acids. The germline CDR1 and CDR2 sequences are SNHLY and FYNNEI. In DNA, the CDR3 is TGTGCCAGCAGTGAAAACCCTAACTATGGCTACACCTTC. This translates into CASSENPNYGYTF.

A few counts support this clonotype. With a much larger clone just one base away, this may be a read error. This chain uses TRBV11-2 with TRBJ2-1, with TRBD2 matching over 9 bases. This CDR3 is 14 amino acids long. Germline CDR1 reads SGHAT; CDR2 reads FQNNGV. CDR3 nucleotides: TGTGCCATCAGCTTATATGCTAGCGGGGAGGAGCAGTTCTTC. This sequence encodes CAISLYASGEEQFF. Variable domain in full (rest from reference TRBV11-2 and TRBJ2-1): EAGVAQSPRYKIIEKRQSVAFWCNPISGHATLYWYQQILGQGPKLLIQFQNNGVVDDSQLPKDRFSAERLKGVDSTLKIQPAKLEDSAVYLCAISLYASGEEQFFGPGTRLTVL.

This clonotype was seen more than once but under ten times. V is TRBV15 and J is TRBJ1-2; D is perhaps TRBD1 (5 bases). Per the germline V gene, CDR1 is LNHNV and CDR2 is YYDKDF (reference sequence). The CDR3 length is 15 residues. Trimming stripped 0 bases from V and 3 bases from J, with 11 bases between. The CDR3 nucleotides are TGTGCCACCAGCAGAGATAAGGGGATTGACTATGGCTACACCTTC. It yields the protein CATSRDKGIDYGYTF. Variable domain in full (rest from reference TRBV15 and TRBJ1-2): DAMVIQNPRYQVTQFGKPVTLSCSQTLNHNVMYWYQQKSSQAPKLLFHYYDKDFNNEADTPDNFQSRRPNTSFCFLDIRSPGLGDTAMYLCATSRDKGIDYGYTFGSGTRLTVV.